The 30 T cell receptor beta chains below come from one sample, sequenced in a study of blood T cells in healthy people across ages. The second PCR ran about 6 to 12 cycles with a sample-barcoded 5' primer and J-beta primers. A single record per CDR3 protein comes from TCRdb applying MiXCR to the 5' RACE reads. The sample lists hundreds of thousands of distinct CDR3 sequences, 45% to 50% seen once, with about an eighth in the top ten. Sequences were obtained from blood. These receptors all come from a young man in good health.

There are many counts of this clonotype. This chain connects TRBV11-3 to TRBJ2-5, with no clear D. Looked up from germline, CDR1 is SGHNT and CDR2 is YENEEA. The CDR3 has 15 residues. Deletions cut 5 bases from V and 4 bases from J, with 17 bases between. This CDR3 reads CASSPMPSSGETQYF. CDR3 in DNA: TGTGCCAGCAGCCCCATGCCATCGTCGGGAGAGACCCAGTACTTC.

The sample holds a few counts of this clonotype. CDR3 DNA: TGTGCCAGCAGCCCAAGCGCGGCCTACGAGCAGTACTTC. It is translated as CASSPSAAYEQYF. This rearrangement joins TRBV11-3 to TRBJ2-7; D gene uncertain. CDR1 and CDR2 from the germline V gene are SGHNT and YENEEA. Trimming shortened V by 5 bases and J by 2 bases, and 10 bases separated the two germline ends. This CDR3 spans 13 amino acids.

V gene TRBV5-1 combines with J gene TRBJ1-1; D gene unclear. The CDR3 totals 15 residues. Germline V lookup: CDR1 SGHRS, CDR2 YFSETQ. With 4 bases removed from V and 5 bases from J, the gap between germline ends came to 18 bases. In DNA, the CDR3 is TGCGCCAGCAGCCCACTTGAGGGAGGGAATACTGAAGCTTTCTTT. This sequence encodes CASSPLEGGNTEAFF.

V is TRBV4-1 and J is TRBJ1-5; D not resolved. The CDR3 has 17 amino acids. V lost 0 bases, J lost 5 bases, and 17 bases lay in between. Germline V gene lookup returns CDR1 MGHRA and CDR2 YSYEKL. DNA of the CDR3: TGCGCCAGCAGCCAAGATCCGGAAAGATCATCTTATCAGCCCCAGCATTTT. It yields the protein CASSQDPERSSYQPQHF.

This clonotype was detected once. The chain is built from TRBV7-2 and TRBJ1-2; no clear D. V was shortened by 2 bases and J by 6 bases, with 10 bases between the two germline ends. The V gene's germline CDR1 is SGHTA and CDR2 FQGNSA. The CDR3 consists of 13 residues. CDR3 nucleotide sequence: TGTGCCAGCAGCTTATCCAGGAATAATGGCTACACCTTC. Amino acid sequence: CASSLSRNNGYTF.

This chain links TRBV5-1 with TRBJ2-7; D is unclear. Matching the DNA end better, TRBJ2-5 makes the J call doubtful. There are 15 residues in the CDR3. Per the germline V gene, CDR1 is SGHRS and CDR2 is YFSETQ. The CDR3 DNA reads TGCGCCAGCAGCTTGGGAGGCGGTTGGGATGAGACCCAGTACTTC. This translates into CASSLGGGWDETQYF.

In this sample, this clonotype turned up a few times. V and J are TRBV6-1 and TRBJ2-3; TRBD2 agrees at 8 bases. The germline V gene encodes CDR1 MNHNS and CDR2 SASEGT. The CDR3 runs to 14 residues. Germline trimming cut 6 bases from V and 1 base from J; bases unmatched to any gene: 3. In nucleotides, the CDR3 is TGTGCCAGCAGGGAACTAGCGGGCACAGATACGCAGTATTTT. Its translation is CASRELAGTDTQYF.

This CDR3 is CSARGDFLAGVDNEQFF. In nucleotides, the CDR3 is TGCAGTGCTAGAGGGGACTTTCTAGCGGGAGTAGACAATGAGCAGTTCTTC. This chain connects TRBV20-1 to TRBJ2-1, with 10 nucleotides matching TRBD2. CDR3 length: 17 residues. V was pared by 1 base and J by 5 bases, with 11 bases of the junction left unmatched. The germline V gene encodes CDR1 DFQATT and CDR2 SNEGSKA (reference sequence).

V usage is TRBV7-9 and J usage is TRBJ1-6; D gene ambiguous. Germline CDR1 SEHNR, CDR2 FQNEAQ (reference sequence). V dropped 0 bases and J dropped 8 bases, with 5 bases sitting between them. The CDR3 is made up of 13 amino acids. This CDR3 is CASSLARYSPLHF. CDR3 nucleotides: TGTGCCAGCAGCTTAGCGCGGTATTCACCCCTCCACTTT.

The V gene is TRBV7-8, the J gene TRBJ2-1; 9 bases line up with TRBD2. Trimming removed 6 bases from V and 3 bases from J; junction bases left unmatched: 9. The CDR3 is made up of 16 amino acids. The V gene's germline CDR1 is SGHVS and CDR2 FQNEAQ. CDR3 DNA sequence: TGTGCCAGCAGTCTCGAAGCTAGCGGGGTCTACAATGAGCAGTTCTTC. Amino acid sequence: CASSLEASGVYNEQFF.

The rearrangement joins TRBV30 to TRBJ1-5; the match to TRBD1 covers 7 bases. CDR1 and CDR2 from the germline V gene are GTSNPN and SVGIG (reference sequence). The CDR3 loop spans 15 amino acids. The V gene end was trimmed by 3 bases and the J gene end by 1 base; junction bases not matched to a gene: 6. The CDR3 loop is CAWRVQGTSNQPQHF. CDR3 in DNA: TGTGCCTGGAGAGTACAGGGGACAAGCAATCAGCCCCAGCATTTT.

V usage is TRBV20-1 and J usage is TRBJ2-7, with D perhaps TRBD1 (6 bases). There are 14 residues in the CDR3. CDR1 and CDR2 from the germline V gene are DFQATT and SNEGSKA (reference sequence). V was cut by 1 base and J by 4 bases, with 14 bases left in between. CDR3 in amino acids: CSARVAGDGYEQYF. CDR3 nucleotide sequence: TGCAGTGCTAGAGTAGCAGGGGATGGGTACGAGCAGTACTTC.

The table lists this clonotype with a count of one. This sequence joins TRBV2 and TRBJ2-1; 9 positions agree with TRBD1. The CDR3 runs 16 residues. CDR1 and CDR2 from the germline V gene are SNHLY and FYNNEI. The ends lost 5 bases at V and 4 bases at J; junction bases unmatched: 9. The DNA of the CDR3 is TGTGCCAGCAGTCCCACCACAGGGGGCCTATACAATGAGCAGTTCTTC. It codes for CASSPTTGGLYNEQFF.

A note on this clonotype: One junction end disagrees with the germline gene, perhaps due to a read error. The chain joins TRBV5-6 to TRBJ2-7; a weak D match, TRBD1 (6 bases). This CDR3 contains 16 residues. Germline V gives CDR1 SGHDT, CDR2 YYEEEE. CDR3 DNA sequence: TGCGCCAGCAGCTTGGTATTCGGGGACAACTCCTACGAGCAGTACTTC. This sequence encodes CASSLVFGDNSYEQYF.

This sequence joins TRBV7-6 and TRBJ2-5; 15 nucleotides align to TRBD2. The CDR3 contains 17 residues. J lost 1 base, V lost 5 bases, and 5 bases had no gene match. Germline V CDR1 and CDR2: SGHVS, FNYEAQ. The CDR3 DNA reads TGTGCCAGCAGCCTCTGGACTAGCGGGGGGGCCCAAGAGACCCAGTACTTC. It encodes CASSLWTSGGAQETQYF.

The chain couples TRBV6-5 to TRBJ1-2; the D is unclear. Germline-derived CDR1 and CDR2 are MNHEY and SVGAGI. The CDR3 covers 14 residues. Trimming shortened V by 3 bases and J by 7 bases, and 15 bases separated the two germline ends. The CDR3 loop reads CASSYGFSVGGYTF. For the CDR3, the DNA is TGTGCCAGCAGTTATGGGTTCTCGGTTGGTGGCTACACCTTC.

This chain links TRBV4-1 with TRBJ2-3; 11 bases agree with TRBD2. Trimming took 0 bases from V and 9 from J; bases not matched to a gene: 8. This CDR3 is built from 16 residues. The V gene's germline CDR1 is MGHRA and CDR2 YSYEKL. CDR3 residues: CASSQDEGTSGETQYF. The CDR3, as DNA: TGCGCCAGCAGCCAAGATGAGGGGACTAGCGGAGAGACGCAGTATTTT.

The gene calls are TRBV7-2 and TRBJ2-7, with no clear D. Trimming took off 1 base at V and 0 bases at J, with 10 bases between the two ends. The CDR3 runs 15 residues. The germline V gene encodes CDR1 SGHTA and CDR2 FQGNSA. CDR3 amino acids: CASSLVSESSYEQYF. The CDR3 DNA follows: TGTGCCAGCAGCTTAGTATCGGAGAGCTCCTACGAGCAGTACTTC.

At least ten counts were recorded for this clonotype. This sequence joins TRBV7-9 and TRBJ1-2, with D tentatively TRBD1 (5 bases). Germline V gene data show CDR1 as SEHNR and CDR2 as FQNEAQ (reference sequence). The CDR3 spans 14 residues. V was cut by 4 bases and J by 4 bases, with 13 bases left in between. The CDR3 DNA sequence: TGTGCCAGCAGCTCCGGGGCCGGAGGCTATGGCTACACCTTC. Translation: CASSSGAGGYGYTF.

The V gene is TRBV29-1, the J gene TRBJ2-5; D is perhaps TRBD2 (6 bases). The ends were cut back, 7 bases at V and 5 bases at J, with 14 bases in the middle. Germline loops: CDR1 SQVTM, CDR2 ANQGSEA. This CDR3 region has 12 residues. CDR3 protein: CSGAGRVETQYF. The CDR3 DNA sequence: TGCAGCGGGGCGGGGCGGGTTGAGACCCAGTACTTC.

This clonotype was seen a few times. J is TRBJ2-1 and V is TRBV10-3; maybe TRBD1 (5 bases). Germline CDR1 and CDR2: ENHRY and SYGVKD. Trimming shortened V by 0 bases and J by 4 bases, and 16 bases separated the two germline ends. This CDR3 is built from 17 residues. The CDR3 bases are TGTGCCATCAGTGAGTCAGCCCGACAGCACTATTACAATGAGCAGTTCTTC. This translates into CAISESARQHYYNEQFF.

The chain employs TRBV7-2 and TRBJ2-3; D not resolved. There are 15 residues in the CDR3. Germline loops: CDR1 SGHTA, CDR2 FQGNSA. V dropped 1 base and J dropped 3 bases, with 11 bases sitting between them. The chain's CDR3 is CASSLERRVTDTQYF. In DNA form, the CDR3 reads TGTGCCAGCAGCTTAGAGCGAAGGGTTACAGATACGCAGTATTTT.

This clonotype was observed at least ten times. This chain uses TRBV4-1 with TRBJ1-4; the D is unclear. The CDR3 runs 16 residues. With 0 bases removed from V and 0 bases from J, the gap between germline ends came to 8 bases. Germline V gene lookup returns CDR1 MGHRA and CDR2 YSYEKL. The CDR3, as DNA: TGCGCCAGCAGCCAAGATGTGGTCTCAACTAATGAAAAACTGTTTTTT. Protein product: CASSQDVVSTNEKLFF.

This clonotype was detected a few times. The chain joins TRBV2 to TRBJ2-5, with 7 bases identical to TRBD2. The CDR3 runs to 15 residues. V was clipped by 2 bases and J by 2 bases; unmatched bases: 5. Germline CDR1 is SNHLY and CDR2 is FYNNEI. The DNA of the CDR3 is TGTGCCAGCAGTGAACAAGCGGGGCGACAAGAGACCCAGTACTTC. The encoded protein is CASSEQAGRQETQYF. The entire variable domain, with the rest obtained from reference TRBV2 and TRBJ2-5, is as follows: EPEVTQTPSHQVTQMGQEVILRCVPISNHLYFYWYRQILGQKVEFLVSFYNNEISEKSEIFDDQFSVERPDGSNFTLKIRSTKLEDSAMYFCASSEQAGRQETQYFGPGTRLLVL.

A few counts support this clonotype. The gene calls are TRBV9 and TRBJ2-3; the match to TRBD2 covers 10 bases. The CDR3 consists of 15 residues. Germline V gene data show CDR1 as SGDLS and CDR2 as YYNGEE. V dropped 7 bases and J dropped 4; count of bases not matched to a gene: 9. CDR3 sequence: CASSRSGGFPDTQYF. The DNA for the CDR3 is TGTGCCAGCTCACGTAGCGGGGGGTTTCCAGATACGCAGTATTTT.

This clonotype appeared many times. The chain joins TRBV6-5 to TRBJ2-3, with D uncertain. Per the germline V gene, CDR1 is MNHEY and CDR2 is SVGAGI. Trimming removed 7 bases at V and 1 base at J, with 12 bases between. This CDR3 spans 14 amino acids. CDR3 coding DNA: TGTGCCAGCACCTCGGGTGGGGGCACAGATACGCAGTATTTT. Protein sequence: CASTSGGGTDTQYF.

This clonotype was seen a few times. This chain links TRBV19 with TRBJ1-5; 8 positions match TRBD1. Germline V lookup: CDR1 LNHDA, CDR2 SQIVND (reference sequence). The CDR3 is made up of 15 amino acids. J was trimmed by 6 bases and V by 6 bases; bases with no gene match: 10. The CDR3 coding sequence is TGTGCCAGTAGGTCAGTGTGGACAGGGAGTCAGCCCCAGCATTTT. It translates to CASRSVWTGSQPQHF.

This CDR3 is CASSLQGPLMNTEAFF. The CDR3 DNA reads as TGTGCCAGCAGCCTACAGGGACCATTAATGAACACTGAAGCTTTCTTT. The chain combines TRBV27 with TRBJ1-1; TRBD1 might be the D (6 bases). There are 16 residues in the CDR3. Germline CDR1 is MNHEY and CDR2 is SMNVEV (reference sequence). Trimming cost V 6 bases and J 0 bases, with 17 bases left between them.

This clonotype was observed a few times. This chain joins TRBV4-2 and TRBJ2-1; TRBD2 matches at 14 bases. J lost 6 bases, V lost 4 bases, and 5 bases had no gene match. The germline V gene has CDR1 LGHNA and CDR2 YNFKEQ. The CDR3 covers 16 residues. The CDR3 sequence is CASSLTSGGDINEQFF. The CDR3 DNA reads as TGTGCCAGCAGCCTGACTAGCGGGGGGGATATCAATGAGCAGTTCTTC.

The chain employs TRBV20-1 and TRBJ1-1; D is unresolved. The CDR3 covers 16 residues. V lost 0 bases and J lost 1, with 15 bases in between. CDR1 is DFQATT, CDR2 SNEGSKA, per germline (reference sequence). CDR3 protein: CSARDSSRFSNTEAFF. In DNA, the CDR3 is TGCAGTGCTAGAGATAGTAGCAGATTTTCGAACACTGAAGCTTTCTTT.